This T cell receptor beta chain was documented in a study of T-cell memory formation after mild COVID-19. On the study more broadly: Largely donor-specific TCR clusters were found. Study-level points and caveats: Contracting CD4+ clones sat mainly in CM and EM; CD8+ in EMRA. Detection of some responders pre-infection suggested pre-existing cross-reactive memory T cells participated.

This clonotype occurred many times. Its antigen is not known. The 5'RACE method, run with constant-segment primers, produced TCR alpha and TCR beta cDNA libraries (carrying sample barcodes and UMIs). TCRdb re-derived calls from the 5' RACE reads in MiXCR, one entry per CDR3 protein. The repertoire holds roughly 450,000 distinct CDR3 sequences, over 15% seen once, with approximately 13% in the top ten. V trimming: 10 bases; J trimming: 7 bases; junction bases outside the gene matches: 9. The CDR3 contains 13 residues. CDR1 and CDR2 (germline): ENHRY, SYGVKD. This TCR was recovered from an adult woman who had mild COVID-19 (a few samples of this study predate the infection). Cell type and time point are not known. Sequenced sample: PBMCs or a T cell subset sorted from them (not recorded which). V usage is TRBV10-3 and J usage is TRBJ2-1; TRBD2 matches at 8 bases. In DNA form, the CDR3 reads TGTGCCACCTATAGCGGGACGGAGAATGAGCAGTTCTTC. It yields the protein CATYSGTENEQFF.